The rows below give T cell receptor beta chains drawn from one sample of a study of CD8 T cells in Susac syndrome. A single record per CDR3 protein comes from TCRdb applying MiXCR to the immunoSEQ multiplex PCR reads. The sample consists of about 140,000 distinct CDR3 sequences, roughly 94% of them appearing once. Sequencing was performed on CD4+ T cells from PBMCs. Receptors were obtained from a human donor in good health. The CDR3 runs from the conserved cysteine through the conserved F or W. The D gene is left open where the match is weak. For some rows the clone size is stated as once, few or many, or as a class when expanded; others skip it.

j_gene | abundance | d_gene | v_gene | CDR3aa | CDR3nt
TRBJ1-5 | - | - | TRBV30 | CAWSGQGDQPQHF | TGTGCCTGGAGTGGCCAGGGAGATCAGCCCCAGCATTTT
TRBJ2-7 | - | TRBD1 | TRBV20-1 | CSARDVGQTYEQYF | TGCAGTGCTAGAGATGTGGGACAGACCTACGAGCAGTACTTC
TRBJ1-5 | once | - | TRBV5-1 | CASSLGEGQPQHF | TGCGCCAGCAGCCTTGGAGAGGGCCAGCCCCAGCATTTT
TRBJ2-7 | - | TRBD1 | TRBV7-9 | CAGSGTGAYEQYF | TGTGCCGGGTCCGGGACAGGGGCATACGAGCAGTACTTC
TRBJ2-7 | - | - | TRBV7-8 | CASSLAFLEQHF | TGTGCCAGCAGCTTAGCGTTTCTGGAACAGCACTTC
TRBJ2-2 | - | TRBD1 | TRBV10-1 | CASSGNRGLTGELFF | TGCGCCAGCAGTGGAAACAGGGGGCTTACCGGGGAGCTGTTTTTT
TRBJ2-7 | - | TRBD1 | TRBV30 | CAWSVRQGGEQYF | TGTGCCTGGAGTGTTCGACAGGGGGGCGAGCAGTACTTC
TRBJ2-4 | - | - | TRBV7-2 | CASSPGTLAKNIQYF | TGTGCCAGCAGCCCCGGCACACTAGCCAAAAACATTCAGTACTTC
TRBJ2-7 | once | - | TRBV6-5 | CASSPGWTYEQYF | TGTGCCAGCAGTCCCGGTTGGACCTACGAGCAGTACTTC
TRBJ1-1 | once | - | TRBV7-2 | CASSFQPYTEAFF | TGTGCCAGCAGCTTCCAGCCTTACACTGAAGCTTTCTTT
TRBJ2-7 | - | - | TRBV20-1 | CSAKAYFGGSYEQYF | TGCAGTGCCAAAGCCTACTTTGGCGGGTCCTACGAGCAGTACTTC
TRBJ2-1 | - | TRBD1 | TRBV5-1 | CASSPGGFSYNEQFF | TGCGCCAGCAGCCCAGGGGGCTTCTCCTACAATGAGCAGTTCTTC